Listed below are T cell receptor beta chains from one sample, sequenced in a study of T-cell reconstitution after alpha-beta-depleted transplantation in children. Each CDR3 protein is one row after TCRdb ran MiXCR on the PCR reads. The sample contains some 300,000 distinct CDR3 sequences, roughly 7.8% of which appear only once. Sequencing used peripheral blood, obtained 360 days after TCRalphabeta/CD19-depleted stem cell transplant. The receptors were sampled from a female patient aged 2-10 years who had a stem cell transplant for Fanconi anemia, so the T cells may come from the graft donor. Each CDR3 is given with its conserved first and last residue. Size values are once, few and many counts, or a class for expanded clones, and some rows have none.

clone_size j_call v_call cdr3_aa
few TRBJ2-1 TRBV10-3 CAISGKSGGNNEQFF
many TRBJ2-5 TRBV12-3/TRBV12-4 CASNVTSGAEQETQYF
many TRBJ2-7 TRBV29-1 CSVERTGQGGPYEQYF
few TRBJ2-5 TRBV20-1 CSAHRGGRPQETQYF
few TRBJ2-1 TRBV3-1 CASSLHTLEVQFF
many TRBJ2-2 TRBV5-5 CASSYMPGVLEGELFF
NA TRBJ1-4 TRBV6-5 CASSRRQGPINEKLFF
few TRBJ1-2 TRBV12-3/TRBV12-4 CASSLHQVDYGYTF
many TRBJ2-3 TRBV6-1 CASSRPGQGTDTQYF
NA TRBJ1-2 TRBV6-5 CASSKDRGGYTF
many TRBJ2-7 TRBV20-1 CSAPRDSPGEQYF
many TRBJ2-3 TRBV5-1 CASSLEGGDTQYF
many TRBJ2-2 TRBV27 CASSLSSGGRGELFF
few TRBJ2-1 TRBV4-3 CASSQPSVRQAFSSYNEQFF
many TRBJ2-5 TRBV4-2 CASSQDPSWTQYF
many TRBJ2-3 TRBV21-1 CASVPTMDNTDTQYF
many TRBJ2-7 TRBV7-8 CASSLGGETEQYF
many TRBJ2-7 TRBV12-3/TRBV12-4 CASSFTQDSEQYF
many TRBJ2-7 TRBV20-1 CSAKQGSEQYF
many TRBJ2-1 TRBV27 CASSSQLAGSGYEQFF
many TRBJ1-2 TRBV18 CASSPSAAGAGYGYTF
many TRBJ2-7 TRBV11-2 CASKTTGEQYF
few TRBJ2-2 TRBV28 CASPAPYTGELFF
NA TRBJ1-1 TRBV9 CASSPRMNTEAFF
few TRBJ2-3 TRBV30 CAWSTGTDTQYF
many TRBJ2-3 TRBV27 CASSHPEGTDTQYF
many TRBJ1-1 TRBV20-1 CSARGRPNTEAFF
many TRBJ1-1 TRBV10-3 CAISWDRGGTEAFF
few TRBJ1-4 TRBV10-3 CAISGTPLTGKLFF
many TRBJ2-1 TRBV7-2 CASSLLASSYEQFF
many TRBJ1-1 TRBV10-3 CAISHHVGTAMVGTEAFF
many TRBJ2-5 TRBV12-3/TRBV12-4 CASSSQGAWGETQYF
NA TRBJ2-1 TRBV30 CAWISISRYNEQFF
many TRBJ2-2 TRBV3-1 CATYTGELFF
NA TRBJ2-7 TRBV2 CASSESQGAYEQDF
NA TRBJ2-5 TRBV6-1 CASTNGWGTGGQETQYF
NA TRBJ1-1 TRBV4-1 CASSQDPGRLNTEAFF
NA TRBJ2-2 TRBV11-2 CASSPIRDRHTGELFF
many TRBJ2-3 TRBV10-3 CAILAGGTDTQYF
few TRBJ1-2 TRBV11-1 CASSPPGQENYGYTF
few TRBJ2-7 TRBV7-8 CASSQQSGLAGAYIYEQYF
many TRBJ1-1 TRBV5-5 CASSRDLYTEAFF
many TRBJ2-2 TRBV9 CATAAGTGNTGELFF
many TRBJ1-1 TRBV5-4 CASSLFGGRRNTEAFF
few TRBJ1-3 TRBV20-1 CSAKEAHTIYF
once TRBJ1-2 TRBV2 CASRTGDGSYTF
many TRBJ1-5 TRBV7-9 CASSGGGYSNQPQHF
many TRBJ2-7 TRBV27 CASSTRLMGVIPPEQYF
few TRBJ1-1 TRBV19 CASVLGATEAFF
once TRBJ2-5 TRBV12-3/TRBV12-4 CASTFGTSGGGTQGTQYF
many TRBJ2-1 TRBV12-3/TRBV12-4 CASSTTKAGGEQFF
many TRBJ1-2 TRBV29-1 CSVRGDSENYGYTF